Here is one T cell receptor beta chain with its context. With 0 bases removed from V and 4 bases from J, the gap between germline ends came to 12 bases. Germline CDR1 LGHNA, CDR2 YSLEER. The CDR3 has 15 amino acids. Clones were sequenced by immunoSEQ multiplex PCR, and TCRdb holds only the in-frame ones, with some missing. The table has about 220,000 clones, around four fifths seen once. The data originate from a study of blood T cell repertoires in COVID-19. As for the study in general: Spain, Italy and the United States supplied samples that represented acute and convalescent COVID-19.

The sequence derives from a woman between 65 and 79 years old with COVID-19, enrolled during active disease. The chain carries TRBV4-3 and TRBJ1-2, with TRBD1 as a possible D gene (6 bases). The specimen was peripheral blood. The CDR3 DNA sequence: TGCGCCAGCAGCCAAGAGAAGGACAGATTCTATGGCTACACCTTC. This codes for CASSQEKDRFYGYTF.